Each of the 5 T cell receptor beta chains below was sequenced from the same sample in a study of cytomegalovirus exposure and HLA in healthy donors (TCRdb year 2017). Library prep was done by the immunoSEQ multiplex PCR assay. For the multiplex PCR, a mixture combining 60 forward primers for TCR Vbeta segments and 13 reverse primers for TCR Jbeta segments was used. TCRdb took over this immuneACCESS table, retaining in-frame rearrangements with V and J assigned. Such tables are incomplete; in checked studies, under half of the missing clones stem from an unresolved V gene, and the remainder is unexplained. The sample has roughly 100,000 clones on record, approximately 71% of them singletons. The top ten constitute roughly 15% of the sample. The sequencing input was PBMCs. The receptors originated from a woman younger than 35 in good health and CMV-seropositive.

The chain employs TRBV7-3 and TRBJ1-5, with D possibly being TRBD1 (6 bases). CDR1 SGHTA and CDR2 FQGTGA come from the germline V gene. The CDR3 extends over 14 amino acids. V was pared by 5 bases and J by 4 bases, with 12 bases between. CDR3 sequence reads: CASSATGINQPQHF. For the CDR3, the DNA is TGTGCCAGCAGCGCCACAGGGATTAATCAGCCCCAGCATTTT.

The chain joins TRBV27 to TRBJ2-7, with 9 bases identical to TRBD2. Looked up from germline, CDR1 is MNHEY and CDR2 is SMNVEV (reference sequence). The J segment lost 4 bases and the V segment lost 3 bases, leaving 1 base of the junction unmatched. The length of the CDR3 is 13 residues. The CDR3 DNA reads as TGTGCCAGCAGTTTTAGCGGGAGTTACGAGCAGTACTTC. Translation gives CASSFSGSYEQYF.

In its sample, this clone was seen a few times. Other DNA variants within this sample encode the same CDR3. The chain uses TRBV7-2 and TRBJ2-2, with a tentative D call TRBD1 (6 bases). The CDR3 loop spans 15 amino acids. V was pared by 5 bases and J by 2 bases, with 12 bases between. In germline, CDR1 is SGHTA, CDR2 FQGNSA. The CDR3 bases are TGTGCCAGCAGCCCCGGACAGTATAACACCGGGGAGCTGTTTTTT. This codes for CASSPGQYNTGELFF. Using reference TRBV7-2 and TRBJ2-2 for the parts outside the CDR3, the full variable domain is GAGVSQSPSNKVTEKGKDVELRCDPISGHTALYWYRQSLGQGLEFLIYFQGNSAPDKSGLPSDRFSAERTGGSVSTLTIQRTQQEDSAVYLCASSPGQYNTGELFFGEGSRLTVL.

The chain is built from TRBV18 and TRBJ2-3; TRBD1 agrees at 11 bases. CDR3 length equals 18 residues. Germline V gene lookup returns CDR1 KGHSH and CDR2 LQKENI. V lost 5 bases to trimming and J lost 0 bases; unmatched junction nucleotides: 10. CDR3 sequence (DNA): TGTGCCAGCTCAAGATCCGGGACAGGGGGAATCAGCACAGATACGCAGTATTTT. This codes for CASSRSGTGGISTDTQYF.

The chain recombines TRBV2 with TRBJ1-2; no clear D gene. The CDR3 runs to 12 residues. Trimming took off 3 bases at V and 4 bases at J, with 6 bases between the two ends. The germline V gene encodes CDR1 SNHLY and CDR2 FYNNEI. CDR3 region: CASSDRSYGYTF. Written as DNA, the CDR3 is TGTGCCAGCAGTGACAGGTCCTATGGCTACACCTTC. Using reference TRBV2 and TRBJ1-2 for the parts outside the CDR3, the full variable domain is EPEVTQTPSHQVTQMGQEVILRCVPISNHLYFYWYRQILGQKVEFLVSFYNNEISEKSEIFDDQFSVERPDGSNFTLKIRSTKLEDSAMYFCASSDRSYGYTFGSGTRLTVV.